A single sample is the source of the 30 T cell receptor beta chains below, sequenced in a study of blood T cells in healthy people across ages. It was with a sample-barcoded 5' primer and a J-beta primer mix that a second PCR of roughly 7 to 12 cycles was run. One entry per CDR3 protein results from TCRdb running MiXCR on the 5' RACE reads. The sample records around 1,700,000 distinct CDR3 sequences, approximately 28% being singletons. Sequencing used blood. The receptors originated from a young woman in good health.

This clonotype was seen only a few times. The rearrangement joins TRBV2 to TRBJ1-4; no firm D call. Germline V gene lookup returns CDR1 SNHLY and CDR2 FYNNEI. The V end lost 7 bases, the J end lost 0 bases, and 12 bases lay between the germline ends. The CDR3 spans 15 residues. The CDR3 sequence is CASKSRDTTNEKLFF. The CDR3 DNA reads TGTGCCAGCAAGTCTCGTGATACAACTAATGAAAAACTGTTTTTT. Full variable domain (rest looked up from reference TRBV2 and TRBJ1-4): EPEVTQTPSHQVTQMGQEVILRCVPISNHLYFYWYRQILGQKVEFLVSFYNNEISEKSEIFDDQFSVERPDGSNFTLKIRSTKLEDSAMYFCASKSRDTTNEKLFFGSGTQLSVL.

The CDR3: CSADSGESSYEQYF. CDR3 in DNA: TGCAGTGCCGATAGCGGGGAAAGCTCCTACGAGCAGTACTTC. The chain carries TRBV20-1 and TRBJ2-7; 8 bases agree with TRBD2. The CDR3 is made up of 14 amino acids. CDR1 and CDR2 from the germline V gene are DFQATT and SNEGSKA (reference sequence). J was trimmed by 0 bases and V by 6 bases; bases with no gene match: 7.

This clonotype was detected ten times or more. The chain has TRBV10-2 and TRBJ2-5; D gene unclear. The CDR3 runs 14 residues. The V end was cut by 3 bases, the J end by 1 base, with 9 bases between. In germline, CDR1 is WSHSY, CDR2 SAAADI. The CDR3 reads CASSEHPSQETQYF. Written as DNA, the CDR3 is TGCGCCAGCAGTGAACATCCTAGCCAAGAGACCCAGTACTTC.

To note about this clonotype: The germline gene is not matched at one end of the junction; a read error may be the cause. V usage is TRBV15 and J usage is TRBJ2-1, with D possibly being TRBD1 or TRBD2 (6 bases each). The CDR3 totals 16 residues. Per germline, CDR1 LNHNV and CDR2 YYDKDF (reference sequence). The CDR3 protein is CATSRDLGGSHNEQFF. CDR3 DNA: TGTGCCACCAGCAGAGATCTCGGGGGCTCCCACAATGAGCAGTTCTTC.

This clonotype has at least ten counts. The chain uses TRBV12-3 or TRBV12-4 and TRBJ2-1; D is perhaps TRBD1 (6 bases). V gave up 6 bases and J gave up 9 bases, with 24 bases separating them. The CDR3 consists of 16 residues. DNA for the CDR3: TGTGCCAGCAGCCCCCAGGGGAATCTCCTACATAGTGAGCAGTTCTTC. This codes for CASSPQGNLLHSEQFF.

The table lists this clonotype with a count of one. V and J are TRBV7-2 and TRBJ2-1, with D possibly TRBD1 on 5 matching bases. CDR3 length equals 14 residues. Germline lookup yields CDR1 SGHTA and CDR2 FQGNSA. Trimming pared 5 bases from V and 2 bases from J, leaving 10 bases between. This CDR3 reads CASSTRQPYNEQFF. CDR3 in DNA: TGTGCCAGCAGCACTCGACAGCCCTACAATGAGCAGTTCTTC.

This clonotype was observed a few times. V usage is TRBV13 and J usage is TRBJ2-5, with TRBD2 matching 8 bases. CDR1 and CDR2 from the germline V gene are PRHDT and FYEKMQ (reference sequence). V lost 4 bases to trimming and J lost 6 bases; unmatched junction nucleotides: 4. This CDR3 has 13 amino acids. The CDR3 loop reads CASSSRGGKTQYF. CDR3 DNA: TGTGCCAGCAGCTCCCGGGGGGGGAAGACCCAGTACTTC. Together with reference TRBV13 and TRBJ2-5, the CDR3 gives the full variable domain: AAGVIQSPRHLIKEKRETATLKCYPIPRHDTVYWYQQGPGQDPQFLISFYEKMQSDKGSIPDRFSAQQFSDYHSELNMSSLELGDSALYFCASSSRGGKTQYFGPGTRLLVL.

The chain carries TRBV12-3 or TRBV12-4 and TRBJ2-1; a possible D gene is TRBD1 (6 bases). Trimming took off 2 bases at V and 0 bases at J, with 11 bases between the two ends. The CDR3 contains 16 residues. CDR3 amino acids: CASSLIQGSSYNEQFF. In DNA, the CDR3 is TGTGCCAGCAGTTTAATACAGGGAAGCTCCTACAATGAGCAGTTCTTC.

This clonotype was seen a handful of times. The rearrangement joins TRBV7-2 to TRBJ2-3, with no clear D. The CDR3 covers 14 residues. The germline CDR1 and CDR2 sequences are SGHTA and FQGNSA. The ends were cut back, 1 base at V and 4 bases at J, with 9 bases in the middle. CDR3: CASSLVWLSDTQYF. The CDR3 nucleotides are TGTGCCAGCAGCTTAGTATGGCTCTCAGATACGCAGTATTTT.

This clonotype was counted only a few times. The CDR3 DNA reads as TGTGCCAGCAGCTTAGGTCCGGCCCTCTACAATGAGCAGTTCTTC. The encoded protein is CASSLGPALYNEQFF. The gene calls are TRBV11-2 and TRBJ2-1; D ambiguous. With 1 base removed from V and 3 bases from J, the gap between germline ends came to 10 bases. The CDR3 consists of 15 residues. Germline V lookup: CDR1 SGHAT, CDR2 FQNNGV.

The chain couples TRBV7-2 to TRBJ2-1, with 13 nucleotides matching TRBD2. J was trimmed by 7 bases and V by 5 bases; bases with no gene match: 8. The length of the CDR3 is 16 residues. The V gene's germline CDR1 is SGHTA and CDR2 FQGNSA. The CDR3 nucleotides are TGTGCCAGCAGCCGGACTAGCGGGGGCCTTTGGAATGAGCAGTTCTTC. This encodes CASSRTSGGLWNEQFF.

The chain has TRBV6-6 and TRBJ1-4; D is ambiguous. The germline V and J ends were trimmed by 4 bases and 3 bases, with 15 bases remaining between them. The CDR3 spans 16 residues. CDR1 is MNHNY, CDR2 SVGAGI, per germline (reference sequence). CDR3: CASSSGRHPANEKLFF. CDR3 bases: TGTGCCAGCAGTTCTGGAAGACACCCGGCTAATGAAAAACTGTTTTTT.

This clonotype was found many times. The chain recombines TRBV12-3 or TRBV12-4 with TRBJ2-7; no reliable D call. The CDR3 spans 13 residues. The V end was cut by 3 bases, the J end by 2 bases, with 8 bases between. The CDR3 DNA reads as TGTGCCAGCAGTTTTCAGGCCACCTACGAGCAGTACTTC. This gives the protein CASSFQATYEQYF.

This clonotype occurred a few times. This chain links TRBV28 with TRBJ1-5; TRBD1 is a possible D gene (5 bases). The CDR3 runs 15 residues. Between the trimmed V and J ends, which lost 3 bases and 0 bases, there was a span of 9 bases. Germline CDR1 and CDR2: MDHEN and SYDVKM. The DNA of the CDR3 is TGTGCCAGCAGTTTTGGGGGAGTTAGCAATCAGCCCCAGCATTTT. As protein: CASSFGGVSNQPQHF.

In its sample, this clonotype was seen many times. This chain links TRBV10-3 with TRBJ2-4; maybe TRBD1 (6 bases). The CDR3 is made up of 14 amino acids. Per germline, CDR1 ENHRY and CDR2 SYGVKD. Trimming removed 0 bases at V and 5 bases at J, with 8 bases between. CDR3 DNA sequence: TGTGCCATCAGTGAGTCGGGGACACAAAACATTCAGTACTTC. Translating gives CAISESGTQNIQYF.

The chain employs TRBV27 and TRBJ2-1, with D tentatively TRBD1 (6 bases). Germline V gives CDR1 MNHEY, CDR2 SMNVEV (reference sequence). The length of the CDR3 is 12 residues. V gave up 3 bases and J gave up 11 bases, with 11 bases separating them. In DNA form, the CDR3 reads TGTGCCAGCAGTTTTGGGGGCGAAAAGCAGTTCTTC. This encodes CASSFGGEKQFF.

This rearrangement joins TRBV12-5 to TRBJ2-7, with 7 bases fitting TRBD1. CDR1 LGHNT and CDR2 FRNRAP come from the germline V gene. CDR3 size: 16 residues. With V trimmed by 1 base and J by 0 bases, 6 bases remained unmatched. The CDR3 loop is CASGLALTGSSYEQYF. The CDR3 DNA is TGTGCTAGTGGTTTGGCCTTGACAGGGAGCTCCTACGAGCAGTACTTC.

The rearrangement links TRBV18 to TRBJ2-3; 8 bases agree with TRBD2. The J segment lost 0 bases and the V segment lost 2 bases, leaving 7 bases of the junction unmatched. CDR1 and CDR2 from the germline V gene are KGHSH and LQKENI. The CDR3 has 17 residues. As DNA, the CDR3 is TGTGCCAGCTCACCAAACCCTAGCGGGCGTAGCACAGATACGCAGTATTTT. Encoded protein: CASSPNPSGRSTDTQYF. The full variable domain, completed using reference TRBV18 and TRBJ2-3, is NAGVMQNPRHLVRRRGQEARLRCSPMKGHSHVYWYRQLPEEGLKFMVYLQKENIIDESGMPKERFSAEFPKEGPSILRIQQVVRGDSAAYFCASSPNPSGRSTDTQYFGPGTRLTVL.

This clonotype was observed many times. CDR3 in amino acids: CASDGFNYGYTF. Here the CDR3 DNA reads TGTGCCAGCGACGGATTTAACTATGGCTACACCTTC. The V gene is TRBV6-1, the J gene TRBJ1-2; D gene ambiguous. The CDR3 has 12 amino acids. Trimming shortened V by 8 bases and J by 1 base, and 8 bases separated the two germline ends. The germline V gene has CDR1 MNHNS and CDR2 SASEGT.

This clonotype has only a few counts. The gene calls are TRBV4-3 and TRBJ2-7; D is ambiguous. Germline CDR1 LGHNA, CDR2 YSLEER. V lost 1 base, J lost 3 bases, and 10 bases lay in between. The length of the CDR3 is 14 residues. The CDR3 reads CASSQGRIYYEQYF. DNA of the CDR3: TGCGCCAGCAGCCAAGGACGGATTTACTACGAGCAGTACTTC.

There are a few counts of this clonotype. V usage is TRBV7-2 and J usage is TRBJ2-1; D tentatively fits TRBD1 or TRBD2 (5 bases each). The CDR3 consists of 14 residues. V lost 8 bases, J lost 5 bases, and 16 bases lay in between. CDR1 is SGHTA and CDR2 is FQGNSA in the germline V gene. The CDR3 sequence is CASSGTPGNNEQFF. The CDR3 bases are TGTGCCAGCTCCGGGACCCCCGGAAACAATGAGCAGTTCTTC.

This sequence joins TRBV11-2 and TRBJ2-3; TRBD1 agrees at 12 bases. V gave up 4 bases and J gave up 6 bases; unmatched junction bases: 5. Per the germline V gene, CDR1 is SGHAT and CDR2 is FQNNGV. The CDR3 is 15 residues long. The CDR3 bases are TGTGCCAGCAGCTCCGGGACAGGGGGCGATGATACGCAGTATTTT. Translation gives CASSSGTGGDDTQYF. Looking up the rest from reference TRBV11-2 and TRBJ2-3 gives the full variable domain: EAGVAQSPRYKIIEKRQSVAFWCNPISGHATLYWYQQILGQGPKLLIQFQNNGVVDDSQLPKDRFSAERLKGVDSTLKIQPAKLEDSAVYLCASSSGTGGDDTQYFGPGTRLTVL.

This clonotype was seen a few times. The chain links TRBV4-3 to TRBJ2-3; D possibly corresponds to TRBD1 (5 bases). CDR3 length equals 16 residues. Germline V gives CDR1 LGHNA, CDR2 YSLEER. V was pared by 6 bases and J by 2 bases, with 18 bases between. The CDR3 here is CASRPNNQGTTDTQYF. In DNA, the CDR3 is TGCGCCAGCAGACCTAACAATCAGGGCACCACAGATACGCAGTATTTT.

The rearrangement joins TRBV28 to TRBJ1-2; D is undetermined. Germline CDR1 is MDHEN and CDR2 is SYDVKM. The germline V and J ends were trimmed by 4 bases and 6 bases, with 18 bases remaining between them. The CDR3 is 15 residues long. CDR3 residues: CASSSPRRELNGYTF. The CDR3 region has the DNA TGTGCCAGCAGTTCCCCTCGGCGGGAACTCAATGGCTACACCTTC.

In this sample, this clonotype turned up once. The chain uses TRBV7-2 and TRBJ2-7, with a weak D call TRBD2 (6 bases). This CDR3 has 14 residues. Trimming left V 3 bases short and J 6 bases short, with 15 bases between. The germline CDR1 and CDR2 sequences are SGHTA and FQGNSA. In DNA, the CDR3 is TGTGCCAGCAGCTTTGACCCGGGAGCGGGCGAGCAGTACTTC. Amino acid sequence: CASSFDPGAGEQYF. The whole variable domain, filled in from reference TRBV7-2 and TRBJ2-7, reads GAGVSQSPSNKVTEKGKDVELRCDPISGHTALYWYRQSLGQGLEFLIYFQGNSAPDKSGLPSDRFSAERTGGSVSTLTIQRTQQEDSAVYLCASSFDPGAGEQYFGPGTRLTVT.

This clonotype was seen only a few times. Written as DNA, the CDR3 is TGTGCCAGCAGTTTAAGGTTACTAGCGGGGTCTTCAGATACGCAGTATTTT. This codes for CASSLRLLAGSSDTQYF. The chain couples TRBV28 to TRBJ2-3; 10 bases map to TRBD2. Unmatched junction bases numbered 9, after V lost 2 bases and J lost 4 bases. CDR3 length: 17 amino acids. CDR1 is MDHEN, CDR2 SYDVKM, per germline.

Regarding this clonotype: At one end the junction does not follow the germline gene, possibly because of a read error. The rearrangement uses TRBV3-1 and TRBJ2-7, with D hard to call. Germline V gene sequence: CDR1 LGHDT, CDR2 YNNKEL (reference sequence). The CDR3 is made up of 12 amino acids. The CDR3, as DNA: TGTGTCAGCAGCCAGGTCAACTACGAGCAGTACTTC. Encoded protein: CVSSQVNYEQYF.

This clonotype was counted ten times or more. V gene TRBV20-1 combines with J gene TRBJ2-1; no reliable D call. The length of the CDR3 is 15 residues. Germline V gene data show CDR1 as DFQATT and CDR2 as SNEGSKA (reference sequence). V gave up 6 bases and J gave up 0 bases, with 15 bases separating them. The CDR3 sequence: CSAYDFRSSYNEQFF. The CDR3 DNA follows: TGCAGTGCCTACGACTTCAGGAGCTCCTACAATGAGCAGTTCTTC.

The chain has TRBV3-1 and TRBJ2-1; possible D gene TRBD2, 5 bases. The V end lost 0 bases, the J end lost 1 base, and 13 bases lay between the germline ends. CDR1 and CDR2 (germline): LGHDT, YNNKEL (reference sequence). This CDR3 is 17 amino acids long. The CDR3 protein is CASSQDPAGGSYNEQFF. CDR3 nucleotides: TGTGCCAGCAGCCAAGATCCGGCGGGTGGATCCTACAATGAGCAGTTCTTC.

The chain couples TRBV20-1 to TRBJ2-1; 7 bases fit TRBD2. This CDR3 has 16 residues. Germline CDR1 is DFQATT and CDR2 is SNEGSKA (reference sequence). Losses at the gene ends were 5 bases for V and 2 bases for J; bases not matched to a gene: 12. The CDR3 bases are TGCAGTGCTCAGTCCCGGGGGGAAACAACCTACAATGAGCAGTTCTTC. Encoded protein: CSAQSRGETTYNEQFF.